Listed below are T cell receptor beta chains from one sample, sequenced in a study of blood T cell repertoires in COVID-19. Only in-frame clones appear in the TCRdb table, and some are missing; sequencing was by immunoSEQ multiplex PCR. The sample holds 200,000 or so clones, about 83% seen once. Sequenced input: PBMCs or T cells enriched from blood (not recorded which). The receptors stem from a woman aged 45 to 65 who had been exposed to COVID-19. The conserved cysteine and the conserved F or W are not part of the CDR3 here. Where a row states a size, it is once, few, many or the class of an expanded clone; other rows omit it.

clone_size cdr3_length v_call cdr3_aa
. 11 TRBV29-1 SVEVGGNYGYT
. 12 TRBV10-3 AISALGRDSPLH
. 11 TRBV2 ASKWGGDNEQF
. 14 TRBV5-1 ASSLQGMGNTDTQY
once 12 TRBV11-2 ASSLAGGEDTQY
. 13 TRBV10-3 ASGQGSYSNQPQH
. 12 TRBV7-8 ASSPDRGNEKLF
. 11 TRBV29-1 SVGQGPNYGYT
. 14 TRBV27 ASRRQGGGGYNEQF
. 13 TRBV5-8 ASSLKRGVAYEQY
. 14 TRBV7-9 ASSVGLAGVGDTQY
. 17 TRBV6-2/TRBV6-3 ASSYSSGTGFSSNQPQH
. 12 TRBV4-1 ASSPTGMNTEAF
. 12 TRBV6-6 ATLAGAFYNEQF
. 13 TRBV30 AWTRGGYLNTEAF
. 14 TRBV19 ASSIYPGRVKVGYT
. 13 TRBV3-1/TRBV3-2 ASSQEDRGMYEQY
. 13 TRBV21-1 ASSKGAEGVETQY
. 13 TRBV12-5 ASGLVLQGNRGYT
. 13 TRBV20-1 SASDLRFSNQPQH
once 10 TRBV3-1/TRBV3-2 ASSIAGGEQF
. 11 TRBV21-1 ASSKKSGCGYT
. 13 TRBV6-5 ASRLGQGANNEQF
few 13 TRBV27 ASSSTRGANSPLH
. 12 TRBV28 ASSLGGALTEAF
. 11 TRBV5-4 ASCRGSQETQY
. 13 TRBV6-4 ATLAGQGFCYEQY
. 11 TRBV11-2 ASSPQSLQGAF
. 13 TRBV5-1 ASSAGDRLTGELF
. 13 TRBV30 AWSVPAGLNTEAF
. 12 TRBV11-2 ASSLTGGSHEQF
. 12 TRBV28 ASRPPGLRNEQF
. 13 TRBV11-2 ASKESLGDTGELF
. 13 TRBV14 ASSQGQVPGDTQY
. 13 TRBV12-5 ASGFPGTGGLNYT
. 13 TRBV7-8 ASSLTGTPHNEQF
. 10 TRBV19 ASRGASYEQY
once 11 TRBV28 ASSSDYRAHYT
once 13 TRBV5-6 ASSLRAGASDTQY
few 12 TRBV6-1 ASSEWRGQETQY
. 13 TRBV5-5 ASSLTGGGTYEQY
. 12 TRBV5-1 ASSSGQGANEAF
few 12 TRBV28 ASSPRDPNQPQH
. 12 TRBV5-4 ASSLAQGVDEQY
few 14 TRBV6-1 ASSEVVRDNNQPQH